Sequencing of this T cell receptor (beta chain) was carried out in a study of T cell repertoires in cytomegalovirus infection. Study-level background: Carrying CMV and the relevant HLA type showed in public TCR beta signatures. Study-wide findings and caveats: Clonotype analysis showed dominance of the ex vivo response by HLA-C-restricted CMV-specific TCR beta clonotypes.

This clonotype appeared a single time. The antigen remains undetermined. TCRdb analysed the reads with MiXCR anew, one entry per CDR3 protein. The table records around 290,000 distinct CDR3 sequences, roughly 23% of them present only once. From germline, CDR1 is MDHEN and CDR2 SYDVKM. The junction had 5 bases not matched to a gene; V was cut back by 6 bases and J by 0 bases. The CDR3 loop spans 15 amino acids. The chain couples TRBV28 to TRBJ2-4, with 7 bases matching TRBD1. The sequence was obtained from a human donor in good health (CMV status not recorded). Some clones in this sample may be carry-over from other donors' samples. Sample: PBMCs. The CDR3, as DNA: TGTGCCAGCAGGGGACAGAACTTAGCCAAAAACATTCAGTACTTC. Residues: CASRGQNLAKNIQYF. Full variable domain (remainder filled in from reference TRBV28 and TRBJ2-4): DVKVTQSSRYLVKRTGEKVFLECVQDMDHENMFWYRQDPGLGLRLIYFSYDVKMKEKGDIPEGYSVSREKKERFSLILESASTNQTSMYLCASRGQNLAKNIQYFGAGTRLSVL.